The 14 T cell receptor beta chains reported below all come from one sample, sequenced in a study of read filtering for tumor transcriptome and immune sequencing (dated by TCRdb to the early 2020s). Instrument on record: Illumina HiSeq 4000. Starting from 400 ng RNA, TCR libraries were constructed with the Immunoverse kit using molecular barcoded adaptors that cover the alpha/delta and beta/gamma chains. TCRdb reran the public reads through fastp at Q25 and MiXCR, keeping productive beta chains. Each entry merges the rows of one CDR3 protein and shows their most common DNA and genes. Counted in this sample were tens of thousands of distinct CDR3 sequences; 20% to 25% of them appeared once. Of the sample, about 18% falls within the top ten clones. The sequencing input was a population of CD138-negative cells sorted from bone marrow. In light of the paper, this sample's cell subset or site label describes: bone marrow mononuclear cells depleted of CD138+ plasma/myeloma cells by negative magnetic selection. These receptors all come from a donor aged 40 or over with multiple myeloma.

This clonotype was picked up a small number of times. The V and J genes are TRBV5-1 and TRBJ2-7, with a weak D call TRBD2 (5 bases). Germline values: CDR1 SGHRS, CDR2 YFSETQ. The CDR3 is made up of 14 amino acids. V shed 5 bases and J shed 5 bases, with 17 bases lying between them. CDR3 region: CASRTLEGVHEQYF. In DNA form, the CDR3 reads TGCGCCAGCAGAACATTAGAGGGAGTCCACGAGCAGTACTTC.

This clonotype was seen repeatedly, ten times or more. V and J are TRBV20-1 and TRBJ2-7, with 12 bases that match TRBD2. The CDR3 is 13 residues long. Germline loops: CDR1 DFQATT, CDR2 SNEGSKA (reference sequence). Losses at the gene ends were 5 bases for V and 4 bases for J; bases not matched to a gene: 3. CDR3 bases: TGCAGTGCTCGAGGACTAGCGGGGTACGAGCAGTACTTC. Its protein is CSARGLAGYEQYF.

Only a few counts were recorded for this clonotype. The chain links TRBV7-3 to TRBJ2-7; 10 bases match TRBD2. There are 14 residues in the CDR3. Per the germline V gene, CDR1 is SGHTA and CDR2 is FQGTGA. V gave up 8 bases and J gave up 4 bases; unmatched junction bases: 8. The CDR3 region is CASRPSGGSYEQYF. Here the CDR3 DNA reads TGTGCCAGCCGCCCTAGCGGGGGATCTTACGAGCAGTACTTC.

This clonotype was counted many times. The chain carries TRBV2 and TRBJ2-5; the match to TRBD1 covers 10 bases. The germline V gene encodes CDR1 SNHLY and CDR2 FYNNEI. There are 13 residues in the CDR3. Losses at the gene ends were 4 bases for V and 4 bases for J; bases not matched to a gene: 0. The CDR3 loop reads CASSGTGGETQYF. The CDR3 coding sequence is TGTGCCAGCAGTGGGACAGGGGGAGAGACCCAGTACTTC.

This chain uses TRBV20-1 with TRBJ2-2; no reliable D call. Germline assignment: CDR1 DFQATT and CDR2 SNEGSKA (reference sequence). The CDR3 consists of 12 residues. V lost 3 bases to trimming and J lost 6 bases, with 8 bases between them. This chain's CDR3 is CSARASSGELFF. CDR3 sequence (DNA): TGCAGTGCTAGGGCGAGCTCCGGGGAGCTGTTTTTT.

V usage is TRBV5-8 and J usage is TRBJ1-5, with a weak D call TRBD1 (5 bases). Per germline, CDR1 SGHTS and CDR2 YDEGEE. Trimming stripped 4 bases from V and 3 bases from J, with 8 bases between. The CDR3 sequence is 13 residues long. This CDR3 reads CASSRGTNQPQHF. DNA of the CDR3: TGTGCCAGCAGCCGAGGGACCAATCAGCCCCAGCATTTT.

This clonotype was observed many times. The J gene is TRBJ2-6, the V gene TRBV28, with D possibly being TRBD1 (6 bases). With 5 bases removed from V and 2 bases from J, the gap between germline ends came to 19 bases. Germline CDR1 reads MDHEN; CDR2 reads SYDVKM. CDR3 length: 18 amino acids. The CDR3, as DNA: TGTGCCAGCAGTAAAGGGGGTGCGGGCTTGACTGGGGCCAACGTCCTGACTTTC. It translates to CASSKGGAGLTGANVLTF.

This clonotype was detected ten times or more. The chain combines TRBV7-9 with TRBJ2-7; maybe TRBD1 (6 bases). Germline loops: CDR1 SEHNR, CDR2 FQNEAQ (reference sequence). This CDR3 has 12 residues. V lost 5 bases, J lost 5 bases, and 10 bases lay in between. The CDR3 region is CASSINRDEQYF. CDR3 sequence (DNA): TGTGCCAGCAGCATTAACAGGGACGAGCAGTACTTC.

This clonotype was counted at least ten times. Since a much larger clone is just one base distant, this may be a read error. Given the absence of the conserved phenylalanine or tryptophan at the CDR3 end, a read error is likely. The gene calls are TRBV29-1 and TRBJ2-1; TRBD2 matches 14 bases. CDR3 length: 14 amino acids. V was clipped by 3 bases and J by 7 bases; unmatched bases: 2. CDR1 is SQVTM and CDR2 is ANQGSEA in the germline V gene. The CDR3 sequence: CSVDGTSGRNEQFY. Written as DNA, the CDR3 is TGCAGCGTTGATGGGACTAGCGGGAGAAATGAGCAGTTCTAC.

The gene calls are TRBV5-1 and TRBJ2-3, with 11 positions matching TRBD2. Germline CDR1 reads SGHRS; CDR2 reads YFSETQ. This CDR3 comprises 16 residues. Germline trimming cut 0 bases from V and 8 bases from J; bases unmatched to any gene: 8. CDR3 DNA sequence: TGCGCCAGCAGCTTGGAGCTAGCGGGGGGAGTAGTTACGCAGTATTTT. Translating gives CASSLELAGGVVTQYF.

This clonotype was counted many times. The CDR3 region has the DNA TGTGCCAGCAGCCCGACTAGCGGGGCAACCTACGAGCAGTACTTC. It is translated as CASSPTSGATYEQYF. This chain uses TRBV2 with TRBJ2-7, with 11 bases identical to TRBD2. There are 15 residues in the CDR3. The ends lost 6 bases at V and 2 bases at J; junction bases unmatched: 6. Looked up from germline, CDR1 is SNHLY and CDR2 is FYNNEI.

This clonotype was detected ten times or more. The CDR3 DNA sequence: TGTGCCAGCAGTGAATCCGGGGGCGAAAACAATGAGCAGTTCTTC. Protein: CASSESGGENNEQFF. This chain uses TRBV25-1 with TRBJ2-1, with D possibly called TRBD1 or TRBD2 (6 bases each). V lost 1 base and J 5 bases, leaving 12 bases between the germline ends. Germline V CDR1 and CDR2: MGHDK, SYGVNS. The CDR3 runs 15 residues. The full variable domain, its missing parts supplied by reference TRBV25-1 and TRBJ2-1, is EADIYQTPRYLVIGTGKKITLECSQTMGHDKMYWYQQDPGMELHLIHYSYGVNSTEKGDLSSESTVSRIRTEHFPLTLESARPSHTSQYLCASSESGGENNEQFFGPGTRLTVL.

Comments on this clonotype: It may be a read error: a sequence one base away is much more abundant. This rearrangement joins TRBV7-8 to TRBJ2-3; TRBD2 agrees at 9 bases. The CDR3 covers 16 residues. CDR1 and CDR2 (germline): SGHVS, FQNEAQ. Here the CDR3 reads CASSRGLAWSTDTPYF. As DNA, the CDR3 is TGTGCCAGCAGCCGAGGACTAGCGTGGAGCACAGATACGCCGTATTTT.

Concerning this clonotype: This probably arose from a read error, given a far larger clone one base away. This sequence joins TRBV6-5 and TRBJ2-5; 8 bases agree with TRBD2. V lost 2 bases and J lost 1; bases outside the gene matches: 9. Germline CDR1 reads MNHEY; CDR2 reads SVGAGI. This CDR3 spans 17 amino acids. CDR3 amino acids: CASSYIAGGAGQETQYF. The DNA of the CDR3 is TGTGCCAGCAGTTACATCGCGGGGGGCGCGGGCCAAGAGACCCAGTACTTC.